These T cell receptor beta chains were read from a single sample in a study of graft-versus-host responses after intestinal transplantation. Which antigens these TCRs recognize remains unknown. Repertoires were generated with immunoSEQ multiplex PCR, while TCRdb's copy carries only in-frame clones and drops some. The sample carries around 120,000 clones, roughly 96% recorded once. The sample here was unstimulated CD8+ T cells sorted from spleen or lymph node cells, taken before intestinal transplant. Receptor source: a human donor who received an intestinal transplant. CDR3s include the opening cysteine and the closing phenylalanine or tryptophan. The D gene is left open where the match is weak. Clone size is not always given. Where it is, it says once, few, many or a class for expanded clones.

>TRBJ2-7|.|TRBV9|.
CASSVAEGRSYEQYF
TGTGCCAGCAGCGTAGCTGAGGGAAGGTCCTACGAGCAGTACTTC
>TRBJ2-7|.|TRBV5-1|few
CASSLESTVTYEQYF
TGCGCCAGCAGCTTGGAATCGACAGTGACCTACGAGCAGTACTTC
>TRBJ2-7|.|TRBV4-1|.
CASSQQVSYEQYF
TGCGCCAGCAGCCAACAAGTCAGCTACGAGCAGTACTTC
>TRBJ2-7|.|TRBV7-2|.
CASSIGVGSGYEQYF
TGTGCCAGCTCGATTGGTGTAGGGTCGGGTTACGAGCAGTACTTC
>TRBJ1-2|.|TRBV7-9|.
CASSRPQGQARDGYTF
TGTGCCAGCAGCCGGCCTCAGGGGCAGGCTAGGGATGGCTACACCTTC
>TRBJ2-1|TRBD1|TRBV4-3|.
CASSQLIEQGGNEQFF
TGCGCCAGCAGCCAACTTATCGAACAGGGGGGAAATGAGCAGTTCTTC
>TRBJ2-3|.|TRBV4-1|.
CASSNSARPTDTQYF
TGCGCCAGCAGCAACAGTGCTCGGCCCACAGATACGCAGTATTTT
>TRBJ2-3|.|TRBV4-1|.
CASSPKRDTQYF
TGCGCCAGCAGCCCCAAGAGGGATACGCAGTATTTT
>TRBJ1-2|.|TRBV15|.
CATSPTQGRPNYGYTF
TGTGCCACCAGTCCCACTCAAGGGAGACCCAACTATGGCTACACCTTC
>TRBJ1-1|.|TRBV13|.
CASSPAGGTEAFF
TGTGCCAGCAGCCCCGCAGGCGGTACTGAAGCTTTCTTT
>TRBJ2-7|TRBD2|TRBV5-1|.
CASSLMGLAEASYEQYF
TGCGCCAGCAGCCTCATGGGACTAGCGGAGGCCTCCTACGAGCAGTACTTC
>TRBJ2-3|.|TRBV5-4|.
CASSLEVSGTDTQYF
TGTGCCAGCAGCTTGGAGGTTAGCGGCACAGATACGCAGTATTTT
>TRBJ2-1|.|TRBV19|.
CASAPQGLYNEQFF
TGTGCCAGTGCCCCCCAGGGGTTATACAATGAGCAGTTCTTC